Included here is one T cell receptor beta chain sequence, with context. The record originates from a study of CD8 T cells in Susac syndrome. The multiple sclerosis controls consisted of treatment-naive patients with relapsing-remitting disease, either stable or active. Trimming left V 4 bases short and J 0 bases short, with 11 bases between. This CDR3 region has 14 residues. The germline V gene has CDR1 DFQATT and CDR2 SNEGSKA (reference sequence). RNA was extracted with the RNeasy kit, and a quantity of about 0.45 to 1 ug was reverse transcribed using random hexamers. Amplification of TCR beta CDR3 by immunoSEQ multiplex PCR spanned 54 Vbeta and 13 Jbeta. MiXCR, run by TCRdb on the immunoSEQ multiplex PCR reads, gives a single entry per CDR3 protein. Found here are some 76,000 distinct CDR3 sequences, roughly nine tenths of them singletons; the top ten hold just over 0.5%.

This clonotype was obtained from a human donor with multiple sclerosis. This chain joins TRBV20-1 and TRBJ2-3; D is perhaps TRBD1 or TRBD2 (5 bases each). Sequencing was carried out using CD8+ T cells from PBMCs. The CDR3 nucleotides are TGCAGTGCTATGAGGGACCCTAGCACAGATACGCAGTATTTT. As protein: CSAMRDPSTDTQYF.